These 32 T cell receptor beta chains were all obtained from the same sample, sequenced in a study of memory CD8 T cells in hepatitis C reinfection. The sample's time point: late/post reinfection, 12 to 24 weeks after detection. The sorted cells went straight to TCR sequencing with no prior in vitro expansion. Measured with immunoSEQ multiplex PCR; TCRdb has only the in-frame clones, and not every one. The sample includes approximately 46,000 clones, nearly 90% of them seen just once. The sample consisted of naive CD8+ T cells sorted from blood. The source is a man younger than 35 with hepatitis C virus infection.

This sequence joins TRBV11-2 and TRBJ2-3, with 9 bases matching TRBD1. Germline-derived CDR1 and CDR2 are SGHAT and FQNNGV. V lost 5 bases to trimming and J lost 2 bases; unmatched junction nucleotides: 11. CDR3 length equals 17 residues. For the CDR3, the DNA is TGTGCCAGCAGCCCCTTCGCCGGGACAGGGTACACAGATACGCAGTATTTT. It yields the protein CASSPFAGTGYTDTQYF.

V usage is TRBV30 and J usage is TRBJ1-2; 9 nucleotides match TRBD1. Germline lookup yields CDR1 GTSNPN and CDR2 SVGIG (reference sequence). After removal of 2 bases from V and 6 bases from J, the junction contained 4 bases not matched to a gene. The CDR3 is 13 amino acids. CDR3 amino acids: CAWSLGQGDGYTF. The CDR3 coding sequence is TGTGCCTGGAGTTTGGGACAGGGAGATGGCTACACCTTC. The full variable domain, its missing parts supplied by reference TRBV30 and TRBJ1-2, is SQTIHQWPATLVQPVGSPLSLECTVEGTSNPNLYWYRQAAGRGLQLLFYSVGIGQISSEVPQNLSASRPQDRQFILSSKKLLLSDSGFYLCAWSLGQGDGYTFGSGTRLTVV.

This clone has only one observation. The J gene is TRBJ2-7, the V gene TRBV11-2; D remains unclear. Germline V gene data show CDR1 as SGHAT and CDR2 as FQNNGV. V lost 2 bases and J 5 bases, leaving 16 bases between the germline ends. The CDR3 loop spans 15 amino acids. The CDR3 DNA follows: TGTGCCAGCAGCTTAAGTATAGGAGAGGTCCACGAGCAGTACTTC. This encodes CASSLSIGEVHEQYF.

The rearrangement joins TRBV4-2 to TRBJ2-1, with D tentatively TRBD2 (6 bases). V was pared by 5 bases and J by 10 bases, with 18 bases between. CDR3 length equals 14 residues. Germline V gene data show CDR1 as LGHNA and CDR2 as YNFKEQ. The CDR3 region has the DNA TGTGCCAGCAGCGGGTCTAGCGCCCCTGGGGAGCAGTTCTTC. It encodes CASSGSSAPGEQFF.

The DNA of the CDR3 is TGTGCCACCTCGGGGGGATCGCACACTGAAGCTTTCTTT. As protein: CATSGGSHTEAFF. The genes are TRBV27 and TRBJ1-1; possibly TRBD1 for D (5 bases). V was clipped by 10 bases and J by 3 bases, with 15 bases between them. Germline CDR1 is MNHEY and CDR2 is SMNVEV (reference sequence). CDR3 length equals 13 residues.

V usage is TRBV11-2 and J usage is TRBJ2-7, with a weak D call TRBD2 (6 bases). Germline V gene sequence: CDR1 SGHAT, CDR2 FQNNGV. V shed 3 bases and J shed 2 bases, with 14 bases lying between them. This CDR3 has 15 residues. The CDR3 sequence: CASSFPLANTYEQYF. The DNA of the CDR3 is TGTGCCAGCAGCTTCCCGCTAGCGAACACCTACGAGCAGTACTTC.

The chain has TRBV28 and TRBJ2-1; TRBD2 matches at 8 bases. V was clipped by 3 bases and J by 9 bases; unmatched bases: 10. There are 15 residues in the CDR3. Germline-derived CDR1 and CDR2 are MDHEN and SYDVKM. The CDR3, as DNA: TGTGCCAGCAGTTTGGAGGCTAGCGGGTGGGGTGAGCAGTTCTTC. It codes for CASSLEASGWGEQFF.

The chain has TRBV29-1 and TRBJ1-1; 7 positions agree with TRBD1. Germline CDR1 and CDR2: SQVTM and ANQGSEA. Trimming took 2 bases from V and 4 from J; bases not matched to a gene: 7. This CDR3 has 14 amino acids. The CDR3 loop is CSVELQGEGTEAFF. In DNA, the CDR3 is TGCAGCGTTGAACTCCAGGGGGAAGGCACTGAAGCTTTCTTT.

With regard to this clone: This CDR3 is also generated by other DNA sequences in the sample. V gene TRBV9 combines with J gene TRBJ2-7; 7 nucleotides line up with TRBD2. This CDR3 comprises 15 residues. V lost 0 bases to trimming and J lost 4 bases; unmatched junction nucleotides: 7. Germline assignment: CDR1 SGDLS and CDR2 YYNGEE. The CDR3 DNA reads as TGTGCCAGCAGCGTAGGGGCGGGAGTTACGTACGAGCAGTACTTC. This codes for CASSVGAGVTYEQYF.

The V and J genes are TRBV7-9 and TRBJ1-5; 9 bases are shared with TRBD1. The germline V gene has CDR1 SEHNR and CDR2 FQNEAQ (reference sequence). The CDR3 has 16 amino acids. Germline trimming cut 5 bases from V and 0 bases from J; bases unmatched to any gene: 5. The CDR3 protein is CASSEGQGYSNQPQHF. The CDR3 region has the DNA TGTGCCAGCAGCGAGGGACAGGGCTATAGCAATCAGCCCCAGCATTTT. The full variable domain, in which reference TRBV7-9 and TRBJ1-5 provide the parts outside the CDR3, is DTGVSQNPRHKITKRGQNVTFRCDPISEHNRLYWYRQTLGQGPEFLTYFQNEAQLEKSRLLSDRFSAERPKGSFSTLEIQRTEQGDSAMYLCASSEGQGYSNQPQHFGDGTRLSIL.

In nucleotides, the CDR3 is TGTGCCAGCAGTCAGACAGGGCCCACCTACGAGCAGTACTTC. It is translated as CASSQTGPTYEQYF. The chain links TRBV28 to TRBJ2-5; 7 positions match TRBD1. The DNA end is a closer match to TRBJ2-7, so the J assignment may be wrong. Germline CDR1 reads MDHEN; CDR2 reads SYDVKM. The CDR3 length is 14 residues.

CDR3 region: CASSLAVGLSYNEQFF. The CDR3 region has the DNA TGTGCCAGCAGCTTGGCCGTAGGACTCTCCTACAATGAGCAGTTCTTC. This chain links TRBV5-6 with TRBJ2-1, with D perhaps TRBD2 (5 bases). There are 16 residues in the CDR3. CDR1 is SGHDT and CDR2 is YYEEEE in the germline V gene. Between the trimmed V and J ends, which lost 0 bases and 0 bases, there was a span of 10 bases.

The chain couples TRBV6-6 to TRBJ2-7; possibly TRBD1 for D (5 bases). The V and J ends lost 11 bases and 4 bases respectively, with 15 bases between them. The CDR3 consists of 12 residues. Germline V lookup: CDR1 MNHNY, CDR2 SVGAGI (reference sequence). CDR3 residues: CACQGSRYEQYF. DNA of the CDR3: TGTGCCTGCCAGGGTAGCAGGTACGAGCAGTACTTC.

The chain's CDR3 is CASSPEEDTDTQYF. The CDR3 DNA reads as TGCGCCAGCAGCCCAGAGGAGGACACAGATACGCAGTATTTT. V is TRBV4-3 and J is TRBJ2-3; D perhaps matches TRBD2 (5 bases). This CDR3 contains 14 residues. Germline V gene lookup returns CDR1 LGHNA and CDR2 YSLEER. Trimming cost V 4 bases and J 2 bases, with 10 bases left between them.

The chain couples TRBV30 to TRBJ1-2; D perhaps matches TRBD1 (5 bases). V lost 0 bases and J 4 bases, leaving 9 bases between the germline ends. Germline values: CDR1 GTSNPN, CDR2 SVGIG (reference sequence). This CDR3 spans 13 amino acids. The CDR3: CAWSVPGGYGYTF. The CDR3 bases are TGTGCCTGGAGTGTGCCGGGGGGCTATGGCTACACCTTC.

The CDR3 DNA reads as TGTGCCAGCAGCGTTGACAGGGAACTCTATAATTCACCCCTCCACTTT. Protein sequence: CASSVDRELYNSPLHF. V usage is TRBV9 and J usage is TRBJ1-6, with 7 nucleotides matching TRBD1. With 2 bases clipped from V and 3 bases from J, the junction kept 5 bases outside the gene matches. The CDR3 is made up of 16 amino acids. Germline V gene lookup returns CDR1 SGDLS and CDR2 YYNGEE.

The gene calls are TRBV4-1 and TRBJ1-5; D is uncertain. Germline values: CDR1 MGHRA, CDR2 YSYEKL. V was cut by 1 base and J by 5 bases, with 12 bases left in between. This CDR3 spans 15 amino acids. The CDR3 DNA is TGCGCCAGCAGCCAAGGTTTAAGGAGCGATCAGCCCCAGCATTTT. It translates to CASSQGLRSDQPQHF.

This chain uses TRBV6-5 with TRBJ1-2; 9 bases align to TRBD1. CDR1 is MNHEY and CDR2 is SVGAGI in the germline V gene. CDR3 size: 15 residues. The J segment lost 8 bases and the V segment lost 4 bases, leaving 11 bases of the junction unmatched. The CDR3 is CASSSSRDRDRGYTF. The CDR3 DNA reads TGTGCCAGCAGTTCGTCCCGGGACAGGGATCGGGGCTACACCTTC.

This chain uses TRBV5-1 with TRBJ2-3, with 14 nucleotides matching TRBD2. The CDR3 has 18 residues. Germline V lookup: CDR1 SGHRS, CDR2 YFSETQ. Unmatched junction bases numbered 4, after V lost 1 base and J lost 0 bases. The chain's CDR3 is CASSLPTSGRASTDTQYF. CDR3 DNA sequence: TGCGCCAGCAGCTTGCCGACTAGCGGGAGGGCTAGCACAGATACGCAGTATTTT.

V is TRBV5-6 and J is TRBJ2-7, with 11 positions matching TRBD2. The CDR3 covers 15 residues. From germline, CDR1 is SGHDT and CDR2 YYEEEE. Trimming at V came to 4 bases and at J to 3 bases, leaving 6 bases not matched to a gene. CDR3 in amino acids: CASSGPGLAVYEQYF. As DNA, the CDR3 is TGTGCCAGCAGCGGACCGGGACTAGCGGTCTACGAGCAGTACTTC.

J is TRBJ2-1 and V is TRBV5-1; TRBD2 might be the D (6 bases). CDR3 size: 13 residues. Trimming stripped 1 base from V and 7 bases from J, with 9 bases between. In germline, CDR1 is SGHRS, CDR2 YFSETQ. CDR3 region: CASSLFRGNEQFF. The CDR3 nucleotides are TGCGCCAGCAGCTTGTTTCGGGGGAATGAGCAGTTCTTC.

The chain combines TRBV15 with TRBJ1-6; 7 nucleotides match TRBD1. Germline CDR1 and CDR2: LNHNV and YYDKDF (reference sequence). Trimming cost V 8 bases and J 0 bases; bases outside gene matches: 4. There are 15 residues in the CDR3. CDR3 bases: TGTGCCACCTCCGACAGGGTCTCCTATAATTCACCCCTCCACTTT. Encoded protein: CATSDRVSYNSPLHF.

The genes are TRBV2 and TRBJ1-1; TRBD1 matches 7 bases. Germline V CDR1 and CDR2: SNHLY, FYNNEI. With V trimmed by 3 bases and J by 1 base, 11 bases remained unmatched. The CDR3 has 17 residues. The CDR3 bases are TGTGCCAGCAGTGATCCCCCCAGGGGGTTTACGAACACTGAAGCTTTCTTT. Protein product: CASSDPPRGFTNTEAFF.

The chain is built from TRBV9 and TRBJ2-3; 12 bases map to TRBD2. The CDR3 is made up of 22 amino acids. J lost 3 bases, V lost 2 bases, and 22 bases had no gene match. The germline gives CDR1 SGDLS, CDR2 YYNGEE. CDR3 DNA: TGTGCCAGCAGCGTGGGCGACAGGGAGGCAATTTGGACTAGCGGGAAAACAGATACGCAGTATTTT. Its protein is CASSVGDREAIWTSGKTDTQYF.

The chain combines TRBV6-5 with TRBJ2-5; the D gene is possibly TRBD2 (5 bases). This CDR3 is 11 amino acids long. The germline gives CDR1 MNHEY, CDR2 SVGAGI. Trimming cost V 8 bases and J 7 bases, with 11 bases left between them. The CDR3, as DNA: TGTGCCAGCGAAAGTGAGGGGACCCAGTACTTC. It yields the protein CASESEGTQYF.

J is TRBJ1-6 and V is TRBV27; a weak D match, TRBD1 (5 bases). CDR3 length: 18 amino acids. With 3 bases removed from V and 1 base from J, the gap between germline ends came to 16 bases. The germline V gene encodes CDR1 MNHEY and CDR2 SMNVEV (reference sequence). In nucleotides, the CDR3 is TGTGCCAGCAGTTTGGATAAGCCGGGGGGTTCCTATAATTCACCCCTCCACTTT. Translation: CASSLDKPGGSYNSPLHF.

This chain connects TRBV6-5 to TRBJ2-1, with 12 bases aligning to TRBD2. CDR3 length equals 15 residues. V shed 6 bases and J 7 bases; nucleotides not matched to a gene: 7. Germline-derived CDR1 and CDR2 are MNHEY and SVGAGI. DNA of the CDR3: TGTGCCAGCAGCACACTAGCGGGGGGCGGGAATGAGCAGTTCTTC. The encoded protein is CASSTLAGGGNEQFF.

The rearrangement links TRBV6-6 to TRBJ2-7; a weak D match, TRBD1 (5 bases). The V end lost 0 bases, the J end lost 0 bases, and 6 bases lay between the germline ends. The CDR3 sequence is 14 residues long. Looked up from germline, CDR1 is MNHNY and CDR2 is SVGAGI (reference sequence). CDR3 in DNA: TGTGCCAGCAGTTACTCGACAGTCTCCTACGAGCAGTACTTC. Translation: CASSYSTVSYEQYF.

This clone is a singleton in its sample. The CDR3 DNA follows: TGTGCCAGTAAGGATAGCTGGACCTACAATGAGCAGTTCTTC. Translating gives CASKDSWTYNEQFF. The chain links TRBV19 to TRBJ2-1, with unresolved D. There are 14 residues in the CDR3. Per the germline V gene, CDR1 is LNHDA and CDR2 is SQIVND (reference sequence). V gave up 7 bases and J gave up 2 bases, with 12 bases separating them.

CDR3 sequence (DNA): TGTGCCAGCAGCCCGTCCGGGACAGGGACAACTGAAGCTTTCTTT. This codes for CASSPSGTGTTEAFF. The J gene is TRBJ1-1, the V gene TRBV13; 9 nucleotides match TRBD1. CDR1 PRHDT and CDR2 FYEKMQ come from the germline V gene (reference sequence). CDR3 length: 15 residues. V lost 5 bases and J lost 5; bases outside the gene matches: 9.

Comment on this clone: In the same sample, other DNA sequences code for this CDR3. This chain joins TRBV2 and TRBJ2-3, with 14 bases matching TRBD2. The trim removed 9 bases at V and 0 bases at J, leaving 8 bases unmatched. Germline V CDR1 and CDR2: SNHLY, FYNNEI. CDR3 length equals 17 residues. The CDR3 nucleotides read TGTGCCAGAACGGGACTAGCGGGGGACCCTAGCACAGATACGCAGTATTTT. Residues: CARTGLAGDPSTDTQYF. Complete variable domain (other parts from reference TRBV2 and TRBJ2-3): EPEVTQTPSHQVTQMGQEVILRCVPISNHLYFYWYRQILGQKVEFLVSFYNNEISEKSEIFDDQFSVERPDGSNFTLKIRSTKLEDSAMYFCARTGLAGDPSTDTQYFGPGTRLTVL.

In its sample, this clone was seen once. Germline and junction disagree at one end, which may indicate a read error. The CDR3 DNA reads as TGTGCCAGCAGCTTAGAGGCAGGGCCTTCCTACAATGAGCAGCTCTTC. Protein sequence: CASSLEAGPSYNEQLF. V usage is TRBV7-6 and J usage is TRBJ2-1, with D possibly being TRBD1 (5 bases). Looked up from germline, CDR1 is SGHVS and CDR2 is FNYEAQ. This CDR3 is 16 amino acids long.